Below, one TCR beta chain is given with its context. This sample is drawn from a study of blood T cell repertoires in COVID-19. Using immunoSEQ multiplex PCR, the repertoire was profiled, and TCRdb retains in-frame clones only, with some absent. The sample holds under 200,000 clones, approximately 90% seen once. CDR1 SGHTA and CDR2 FQGTGA come from the germline V gene. Trimming removed 5 bases at V and 7 bases at J, with 11 bases between. This CDR3 is built from 12 residues. The sequenced sample was PBMCs or T cells enriched from blood (not recorded which). This sequence joins TRBV7-3 and TRBJ2-5; possibly TRBD1 for D (5 bases). This clonotype originated in a woman in her forties or fifties who had recovered from COVID-19. The CDR3 protein is CASSLNRGTQYF. CDR3 sequence (DNA): TGTGCCAGCAGCCTAAATAGGGGGACCCAGTACTTC.